This T cell receptor beta chain derives from a study of technical replicates of blood from a few donors (dated by TCRdb to 2016 to 2017). Trimming at the junction amounts to 4 bases on V and 2 bases on J, and the germline ends lie 15 bases apart. From a lookup of the germline V gene, CDR1 and CDR2 are MGHRA and YSYEKL. There are 16 amino acids in the CDR3, from cysteine to phenylalanine inclusive. Left in the record is the CDR3 DNA by itself, 48 bases read in frame from the first base. For this clone: What this receptor recognizes is not known. No clone much larger than this one lies a single base away; base qualities are absent.

Library generation was performed with the immunoSEQ multiplex PCR assay. This immuneACCESS table, as held by TCRdb, lists in-frame sequences with V and J called but not all clones. Of the missing ones, under half trace to an unresolved V gene in checked studies; the others have no known cause. This sample has about 73,000 clones in its table, and 90% to 95% of those were observed once. The ten largest clonotypes hold approximately 0.25% of the sample. Sequenced material: T cells isolated from PBMCs. Recombination connected TRBV4-1 to TRBJ1-5; 5 matching bases give a weak D call of TRBD1. This receptor was taken from a human donor in good health. The nucleotide sequence reads as follows: TGCGCCAGCAGCCCAAATCGGGGGGGTGGCAATCAGCCCCAGCATTTT. The translation is CASSPNRGGGNQPQHF.